This T cell receptor beta chain was identified in a study of blood T cell repertoires in COVID-19. The CDR3 length is 12 residues. V shed 4 bases and J shed 5 bases, with 9 bases lying between them. Germline V gene sequence: CDR1 SGDLS, CDR2 YYNGEE. Here immunoSEQ multiplex PCR was the method, and the copy in TCRdb shows in-frame clones only, minus some. The data contain fewer than 40,000 clones, around four fifths of them singletons. V usage is TRBV9 and J usage is TRBJ2-5; D possibly corresponds to TRBD2 (6 bases). Sequencing was carried out using peripheral blood. The origin of this receptor is a human donor in a cohort sampled during active COVID-19. The CDR3 DNA reads TGTGCCAGCAGCCGGGGGTTGGAGACCCAGTACTTC. This encodes CASSRGLETQYF.